This TCR beta chain emerged from a study of long-term antiretroviral therapy in people with HIV. Study outcomes and limitations: Repertoires from HIV showed CDR3 length ranges narrower than those of controls. Specimen acquisition occurred between the mid-2000s and the late 2010s, potentially under older ART regimens. Clones that had undergone expansion before ART dominated the repertoire at all time points.

There were about 1-10 million cryopreserved PBMC in the samples before DNA extraction. Remarks on this clone: No antigen is known for it.

Samples were assayed with immunoSEQ v3.0 at survey level. TCRdb's table, derived via immunoSEQ multiplex PCR, lists solely in-frame clones and lacks some. The data contain fewer than 30,000 clones, approximately 90% of them singletons. V lost 2 bases and J 0 bases, leaving 11 bases between the germline ends. The CDR3 sequence is 16 residues long. Germline lookup yields CDR1 LNHDA and CDR2 SQIVND (reference sequence). Sequenced material: unsorted PBMCs, taken 2.7 years after starting antiretroviral therapy. The receptor was isolated from a man between 35 and 55 years old with HIV. The V call is TRBV19, the J call TRBJ2-1, with no clear D. The CDR3 nucleotides are TGTGCCAGTAGTATACAAGCTGCAAGCTCCTACAATGAGCAGTTCTTC. This codes for CASSIQAASSYNEQFF.